A single sample gave rise to the 22 T cell receptor beta chains below, sequenced in a study of blood T cells in healthy people across ages. A second PCR of about 7 to 11 cycles used a sample-barcoded 5' primer and a J-beta primer mix. TCRdb passed the 5' RACE reads through MiXCR, listing each CDR3 protein once. The sample lists some 1,000,000 distinct CDR3 sequences; approximately 25% were seen once. The data were also submitted as part of a second study, on T cells of mothers and their children.

Sequencing was done on a sample of blood. The receptor source for this set is a girl between 2 and 10 years old in good health.

This clonotype was seen many times. The CDR3 sequence: CASSLRQGGGYTF. The DNA for the CDR3 is TGTGCCAGCAGCCTACGACAGGGTGGTGGCTACACCTTC. This chain connects TRBV3-1 to TRBJ1-2; 7 nucleotides align to TRBD1. V lost 4 bases, J lost 7 bases, and 6 bases stayed unmatched. The CDR3 is 13 residues long. Per germline, CDR1 LGHDT and CDR2 YNNKEL (reference sequence).

J is TRBJ2-3 and V is TRBV27, with TRBD2 identical over 8 bases. V gave up 4 bases and J gave up 1 base; unmatched junction bases: 10. The CDR3 consists of 17 residues. Per germline, CDR1 MNHEY and CDR2 SMNVEV (reference sequence). The CDR3 sequence is CASSSPSSGERTDTQYF. CDR3 nucleotides: TGTGCCAGCAGTTCACCAAGTAGCGGGGAACGCACAGATACGCAGTATTTT.

This clonotype was seen a few times. This chain links TRBV11-1 with TRBJ2-5, with D perhaps TRBD1 (6 bases). V lost 1 base, J lost 5 bases, and 23 bases lay in between. The germline gives CDR1 SGHAT, CDR2 FQDESV (reference sequence). The CDR3 consists of 18 residues. The CDR3 here is CASSLGTDRFIMEETQYF. In DNA, the CDR3 is TGTGCCAGCAGCTTAGGGACCGACAGGTTTATTATGGAGGAGACCCAGTACTTC. Using reference TRBV11-1 and TRBJ2-5 for the parts outside the CDR3, the full variable domain is EAEVAQSPRYKITEKSQAVAFWCDPISGHATLYWYRQILGQGPELLVQFQDESVVDDSQLPKDRFSAERLKGVDSTLKIQPAELGDSAMYLCASSLGTDRFIMEETQYFGPGTRLLVL.

Of note for this clonotype: A junction end diverges from the germline sequence, so it may reflect a read error. The chain has TRBV7-8 and TRBJ2-1; tentatively, D is TRBD1 (6 bases). The CDR3 has 13 amino acids. Per the germline V gene, CDR1 is SGHVS and CDR2 is FQNEAQ. The CDR3 loop is CASRGRAYNEQFF. CDR3 bases: TGCGCCAGCAGGGGTAGGGCCTACAATGAGCAGTTCTTC.

This clonotype has only a few counts. The chain has TRBV6-5 and TRBJ1-2; TRBD1 aligns across 9 bases. The germline V gene has CDR1 MNHEY and CDR2 SVGAGI. The CDR3 loop spans 14 amino acids. V shed 1 base, J shed 8 bases, and the junction held 5 bases outside the gene matches. The CDR3 DNA follows: TGTGCCAGCAGTTACTGGGGACAGGGAGGAGGCTACACCTTC. Translating gives CASSYWGQGGGYTF.

There are a few counts of this clonotype. The chain is built from TRBV5-6 and TRBJ2-1; D might be TRBD1 (6 bases). The CDR3 length is 16 residues. The germline V gene has CDR1 SGHDT and CDR2 YYEEEE. V gave up 0 bases and J gave up 8 bases, with 18 bases separating them. The CDR3: CASSLAGEGVVYEQFF. In DNA, the CDR3 is TGTGCCAGCAGCTTGGCAGGCGAGGGGGTTGTATATGAGCAGTTCTTC.

The chain links TRBV9 to TRBJ2-5; TRBD2 agrees at 10 bases. The CDR3 has 16 amino acids. The junction had 9 bases not matched to a gene; V was cut back by 3 bases and J by 4 bases. The germline CDR1 and CDR2 sequences are SGDLS and YYNGEE. This CDR3 is CASSGVAGGLGETQYF. In DNA form, the CDR3 reads TGTGCCAGCAGCGGAGTAGCGGGGGGCCTCGGAGAGACCCAGTACTTC.

The chain combines TRBV7-2 with TRBJ1-1; D remains ambiguous. Trimming cost V 5 bases and J 11 bases, with 12 bases left between them. Germline values: CDR1 SGHTA, CDR2 FQGNSA. This CDR3 has 11 residues. CDR3 DNA sequence: TGTGCCAGCAGCCCCCAAACCTGGGCTTTCTTT. This gives the protein CASSPQTWAFF.

This clonotype was counted many times. One junction end disagrees with the germline gene, perhaps due to a read error. V usage is TRBV6-1 and J usage is TRBJ2-7; tentatively, D is TRBD1 (5 bases). CDR3 length equals 14 residues. Per germline, CDR1 MNHNS and CDR2 SASEGT. CDR3 protein: CASSESGFSYEQYF. In nucleotides, the CDR3 is TGCGCCAGCAGCGAGTCAGGGTTCTCCTACGAGCAGTACTTC.

The rearrangement uses TRBV28 and TRBJ2-5, with TRBD1 matching 10 bases. The last part of the DNA fits TRBJ2-7 better; the J call may be wrong. Germline CDR1 MDHEN, CDR2 SYDVKM. The CDR3 runs to 16 residues. The CDR3 nucleotides read TGTGCCAGCAGCCGTACCGGACAGGGGGGCTCCTACGAGCAGTACTTC. The encoded protein is CASSRTGQGGSYEQYF.

This clonotype turned up a few times. The chain uses TRBV6-5 and TRBJ1-6; the D gene is possibly TRBD1 (5 bases). This CDR3 contains 14 residues. Germline lookup yields CDR1 MNHEY and CDR2 SVGAGI. Trimming removed 6 bases at V and 7 bases at J, with 13 bases between. The CDR3 here is CASRDTGRNSPLHF. The CDR3 bases are TGTGCCAGCAGGGATACGGGGCGCAATTCACCCCTCCACTTT.

A few counts support this clonotype. V and J are TRBV29-1 and TRBJ2-3; 9 nucleotides agree with TRBD2. This CDR3 is 15 amino acids long. V was clipped by 6 bases and J by 1 base; unmatched bases: 8. CDR1 and CDR2 from the germline V gene are SQVTM and ANQGSEA. CDR3 bases: TGCAGCGTCGTGGGACTAGCCCGGGGCACAGATACGCAGTATTTT. It yields the protein CSVVGLARGTDTQYF.

This sequence joins TRBV25-1 and TRBJ1-2, with 10 nucleotides matching TRBD1. This CDR3 has 14 residues. The V gene's germline CDR1 is MGHDK and CDR2 SYGVNS. V lost 4 bases and J lost 4; bases outside the gene matches: 3. The CDR3 here is CASSGQGAIYGYTF. CDR3 in DNA: TGTGCCAGCAGTGGACAGGGGGCGATCTATGGCTACACCTTC.

This clonotype was detected a few times. J is TRBJ1-2 and V is TRBV6-1; D not resolved. V was pared by 4 bases and J by 4 bases, with 10 bases between. The CDR3 is 13 amino acids. From germline, CDR1 is MNHNS and CDR2 SASEGT. The CDR3 here is CASSVEDSYGYTF. The CDR3 nucleotides read TGTGCCAGCAGTGTAGAAGACTCCTATGGCTACACCTTC.

The chain employs TRBV5-1 and TRBJ2-1; no firm D call. The CDR3 is 14 residues long. Between the trimmed V and J ends, which lost 3 bases and 9 bases, there was a span of 16 bases. CDR1 and CDR2 from the germline V gene are SGHRS and YFSETQ. The CDR3 protein is CASSSVPRRGEQFF. For the CDR3, the DNA is TGCGCCAGCAGCTCGGTACCGCGGCGAGGTGAGCAGTTCTTC.

This clonotype was observed a single time. The junction departs from the called germline gene at one end, perhaps through a read error. The rearrangement links TRBV11-3 to TRBJ1-2; tentatively, D is TRBD1 (5 bases). CDR1 is SGHNT and CDR2 is YENEEA in the germline V gene. The CDR3 consists of 13 residues. CDR3 amino acids: CANNPGVNYGYTF. The CDR3 DNA reads as TGCGCCAATAATCCGGGGGTTAACTATGGCTACACCTTC.

The chain employs TRBV11-2 and TRBJ2-5; D is possibly TRBD1 (5 bases). CDR1 SGHAT and CDR2 FQNNGV come from the germline V gene. Trimming stripped 6 bases from V and 7 bases from J, with 18 bases between. CDR3 length: 14 amino acids. CDR3 DNA: TGTGCCAGCAGGTCAGGGATCAACCCGGGGACCCAGTACTTC. This gives the protein CASRSGINPGTQYF.

This clonotype was found many times. The chain is built from TRBV21-1 and TRBJ2-5. TRBV21-1 is an annotated pseudogene. The CDR3 totals 12 residues. As DNA, the CDR3 is TGTGCCAGCAGCACCGTCCTTATAACCCAGTACTTC. Translating it yields CASSTVLITQYF.

The chain is built from TRBV20-1 and TRBJ2-7; D is unresolved. CDR1 is DFQATT and CDR2 is SNEGSKA in the germline V gene (reference sequence). This CDR3 is 14 amino acids long. Trimming cost V 3 bases and J 2 bases, with 14 bases left between them. The CDR3 loop is CSARGMGSAYEQYF. As DNA, the CDR3 is TGCAGTGCTAGGGGGATGGGGTCCGCCTACGAGCAGTACTTC.

In its sample, this clonotype was seen a few times. V usage is TRBV19 and J usage is TRBJ2-1; no reliable D call. This CDR3 is built from 18 residues. Per germline, CDR1 LNHDA and CDR2 SQIVND (reference sequence). V lost 4 bases to trimming and J lost 0 bases, with 19 bases between them. CDR3 DNA: TGTGCCAGTAGTAGGTACTTACCGAGTCGGAGCTCCTACAATGAGCAGTTCTTC. Protein sequence: CASSRYLPSRSSYNEQFF.

This clonotype was counted at least ten times. This chain uses TRBV24-1 with TRBJ2-7, with TRBD2 as a possible D gene (6 bases). The CDR3 consists of 13 residues. The V gene lost 3 bases and the J gene lost 4 bases, with 9 bases spanning the gap. The germline gives CDR1 KGHDR, CDR2 SFDVKD. In nucleotides, the CDR3 is TGTGCCACCAGTGATGGACGGGGGTACGAGCAGTACTTC. Protein: CATSDGRGYEQYF.

The V and J genes are TRBV29-1 and TRBJ2-4, with a possible D match to TRBD1 (6 bases). V lost 6 bases and J lost 6, with 12 bases in between. CDR1 is SQVTM and CDR2 is ANQGSEA in the germline V gene. This CDR3 has 12 amino acids. The CDR3 sequence is CSVPGHLNIQYF. Here the CDR3 DNA reads TGCAGCGTCCCGGGACATCTAAACATTCAGTACTTC.